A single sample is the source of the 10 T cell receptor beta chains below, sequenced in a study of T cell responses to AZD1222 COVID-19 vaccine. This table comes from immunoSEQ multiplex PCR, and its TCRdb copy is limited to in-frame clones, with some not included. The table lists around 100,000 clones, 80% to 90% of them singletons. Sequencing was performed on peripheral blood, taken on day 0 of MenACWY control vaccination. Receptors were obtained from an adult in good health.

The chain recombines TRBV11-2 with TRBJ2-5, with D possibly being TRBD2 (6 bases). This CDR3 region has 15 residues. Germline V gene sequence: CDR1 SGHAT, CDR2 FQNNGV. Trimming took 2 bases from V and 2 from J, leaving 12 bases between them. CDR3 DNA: TGTGCCAGCAGCTTAAGCGGGCAGGGTCAAGAGACCCAGTACTTC. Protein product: CASSLSGQGQETQYF. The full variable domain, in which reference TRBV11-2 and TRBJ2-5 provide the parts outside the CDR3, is EAGVAQSPRYKIIEKRQSVAFWCNPISGHATLYWYQQILGQGPKLLIQFQNNGVVDDSQLPKDRFSAERLKGVDSTLKIQPAKLEDSAVYLCASSLSGQGQETQYFGPGTRLLVL.

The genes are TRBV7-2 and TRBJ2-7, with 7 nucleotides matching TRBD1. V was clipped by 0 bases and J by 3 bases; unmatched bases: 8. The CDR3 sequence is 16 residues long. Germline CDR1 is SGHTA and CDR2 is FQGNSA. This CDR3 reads CASSLATGTVNYEQYF. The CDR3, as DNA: TGTGCCAGCAGCTTAGCAACCGGGACAGTCAACTACGAGCAGTACTTC. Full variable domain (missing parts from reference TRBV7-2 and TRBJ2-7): GAGVSQSPSNKVTEKGKDVELRCDPISGHTALYWYRQSLGQGLEFLIYFQGNSAPDKSGLPSDRFSAERTGGSVSTLTIQRTQQEDSAVYLCASSLATGTVNYEQYFGPGTRLTVT.

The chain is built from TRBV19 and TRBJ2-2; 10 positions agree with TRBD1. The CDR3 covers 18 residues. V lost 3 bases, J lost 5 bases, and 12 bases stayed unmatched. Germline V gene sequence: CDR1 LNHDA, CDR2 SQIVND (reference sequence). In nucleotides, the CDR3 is TGTGCCAGTAGTATCTCCGCCTCCGGGACAGGGGTTACCGGGGAGCTGTTTTTT. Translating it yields CASSISASGTGVTGELFF.

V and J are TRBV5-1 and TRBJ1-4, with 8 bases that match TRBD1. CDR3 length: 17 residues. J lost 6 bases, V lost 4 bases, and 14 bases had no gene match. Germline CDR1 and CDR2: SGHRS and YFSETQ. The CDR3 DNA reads TGCGCCAGCAGCCCGGACGGGACAGGCGGCTACTATGAAAAACTGTTTTTT. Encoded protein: CASSPDGTGGYYEKLFF.

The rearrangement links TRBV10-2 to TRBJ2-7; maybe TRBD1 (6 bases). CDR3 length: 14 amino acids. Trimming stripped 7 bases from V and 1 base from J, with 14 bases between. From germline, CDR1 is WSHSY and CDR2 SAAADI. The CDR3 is CASMSTGWSYEQYF. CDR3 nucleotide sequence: TGCGCCAGCATGAGTACAGGGTGGTCCTACGAGCAGTACTTC.

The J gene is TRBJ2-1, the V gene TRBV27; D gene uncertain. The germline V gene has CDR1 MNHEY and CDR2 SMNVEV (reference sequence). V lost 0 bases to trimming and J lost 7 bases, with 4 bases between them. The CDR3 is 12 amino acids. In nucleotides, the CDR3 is TGTGCCAGCAGTTTATCGGATAATGAGCAGTTCTTC. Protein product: CASSLSDNEQFF.

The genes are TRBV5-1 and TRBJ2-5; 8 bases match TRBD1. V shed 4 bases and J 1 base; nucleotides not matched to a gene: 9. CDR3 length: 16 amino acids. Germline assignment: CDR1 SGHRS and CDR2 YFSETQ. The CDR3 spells CASSPRRQGLQETQYF. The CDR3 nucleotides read TGCGCCAGCAGCCCGCGACGACAGGGGCTCCAAGAGACCCAGTACTTC.

CDR3 loop: CAWAHPTGSGNTIYF. CDR3 DNA: TGTGCCTGGGCCCATCCTACAGGCTCTGGAAACACCATATATTTT. The chain couples TRBV30 to TRBJ1-3, with a possible D match to TRBD1 (5 bases). Deletions cut 5 bases from V and 0 bases from J, with 14 bases between. In germline, CDR1 is GTSNPN, CDR2 SVGIG (reference sequence). This CDR3 contains 15 residues. The complete variable domain, with remaining parts taken from reference TRBV30 and TRBJ1-3, reads SQTIHQWPATLVQPVGSPLSLECTVEGTSNPNLYWYRQAAGRGLQLLFYSVGIGQISSEVPQNLSASRPQDRQFILSSKKLLLSDSGFYLCAWAHPTGSGNTIYFGEGSWLTVV.

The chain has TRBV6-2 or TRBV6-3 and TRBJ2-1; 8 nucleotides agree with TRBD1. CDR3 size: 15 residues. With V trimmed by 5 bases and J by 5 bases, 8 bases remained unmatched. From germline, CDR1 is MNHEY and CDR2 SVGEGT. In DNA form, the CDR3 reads TGTGCCAGCAGTCAAAGACAGGGGTTCGACAATGAGCAGTTCTTC. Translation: CASSQRQGFDNEQFF.

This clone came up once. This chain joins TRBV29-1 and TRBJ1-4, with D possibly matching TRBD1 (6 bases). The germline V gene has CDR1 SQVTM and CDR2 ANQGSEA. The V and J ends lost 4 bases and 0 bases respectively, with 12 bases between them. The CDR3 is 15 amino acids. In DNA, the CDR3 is TGCAGCGTTGGGGGGCGGCAAGCAACTAATGAAAAACTGTTTTTT. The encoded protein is CSVGGRQATNEKLFF. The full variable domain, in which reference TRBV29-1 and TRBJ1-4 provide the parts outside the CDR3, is SAVISQKPSRDICQRGTSLTIQCQVDSQVTMMFWYRQQPGQSLTLIATANQGSEATYESGFVIDKFPISRPNLTFSTLTVSNMSPEDSSIYLCSVGGRQATNEKLFFGSGTQLSVL.